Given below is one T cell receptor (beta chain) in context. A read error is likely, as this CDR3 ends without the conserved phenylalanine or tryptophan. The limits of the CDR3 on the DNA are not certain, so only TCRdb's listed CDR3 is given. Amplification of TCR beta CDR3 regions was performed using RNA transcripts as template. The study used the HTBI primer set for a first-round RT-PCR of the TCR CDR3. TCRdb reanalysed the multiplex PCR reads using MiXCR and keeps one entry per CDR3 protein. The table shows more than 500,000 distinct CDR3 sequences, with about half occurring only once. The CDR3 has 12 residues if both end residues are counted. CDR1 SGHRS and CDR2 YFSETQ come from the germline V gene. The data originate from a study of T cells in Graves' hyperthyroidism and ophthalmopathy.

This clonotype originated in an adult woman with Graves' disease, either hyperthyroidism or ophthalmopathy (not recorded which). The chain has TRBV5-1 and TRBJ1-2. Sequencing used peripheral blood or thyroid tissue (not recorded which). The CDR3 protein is CASSWGTSGYSY.